Listed here are 6 T cell receptor beta chains from one sample, sequenced in a study of cytomegalovirus exposure and HLA in healthy donors (dated by TCRdb to between 2016 and 2019). The protocol used for the library was the immunoSEQ multiplex PCR assay. For the multiplex PCR, a mixture combining 60 forward primers for TCR Vbeta segments and 13 reverse primers for TCR Jbeta segments was used. The table comes from immuneACCESS by way of TCRdb, which keeps in-frame sequences with V and J called. Part of the clones is missing from these tables; in studies checked, under half for an unresolved V gene and the rest for unknown reasons. The sample includes some 160,000 clones, with around 79% observed a single time. The ten biggest clones cover 0.69% of the sample. The material sequenced was PBMCs. The receptors were gathered from a woman in her thirties or forties in good health and CMV-seronegative.

CDR3 nucleotide sequence: TGTGCCAGCAGTTTAAAACGCGGGCTAATGAACACTGAAGCTTTCTTT. Its translation: CASSLKRGLMNTEAFF. The V call is TRBV27, the J call TRBJ1-1, with unresolved D. This CDR3 is 16 amino acids long. Trimming took off 2 bases at V and 0 bases at J, with 13 bases between the two ends. Germline values: CDR1 MNHEY, CDR2 SMNVEV (reference sequence).

V is TRBV29-1 and J is TRBJ2-5; 11 nucleotides match TRBD2. Germline V lookup: CDR1 SQVTM, CDR2 ANQGSEA. The CDR3 has 15 residues. V was clipped by 3 bases and J by 4 bases; unmatched bases: 7. In nucleotides, the CDR3 is TGCAGCGTTGAGCGATTAGCGGGGGGGTCAGAGACCCAGTACTTC. This gives the protein CSVERLAGGSETQYF.

The genes are TRBV6-1 and TRBJ2-5; 7 bases fit TRBD1. V shed 7 bases and J 6 bases; nucleotides not matched to a gene: 11. Per germline, CDR1 MNHNS and CDR2 SASEGT. This CDR3 region has 14 residues. The CDR3 loop reads CASTGQVLHQTQYF. As DNA, the CDR3 is TGTGCCAGCACTGGACAGGTCCTACACCAGACCCAGTACTTC.

This clone was observed a few times. The rearrangement uses TRBV19 and TRBJ1-1; 8 bases agree with TRBD1. This CDR3 is built from 12 residues. The germline V gene encodes CDR1 LNHDA and CDR2 SQIVND (reference sequence). After removal of 8 bases from V and 4 bases from J, the junction contained 3 bases not matched to a gene. For the CDR3, the DNA is TGTGCCAGTGGACAGGGTTTCACTGAAGCTTTCTTT. Its protein is CASGQGFTEAFF.

The chain is built from TRBV13 and TRBJ2-7; 7 bases are a match to TRBD1. Germline-derived CDR1 and CDR2 are PRHDT and FYEKMQ (reference sequence). This CDR3 is built from 15 residues. V gave up 4 bases and J gave up 3 bases; unmatched junction bases: 9. CDR3 loop: CASSSRQGAGYEQYF. In DNA, the CDR3 is TGTGCCAGCAGCTCCCGACAGGGCGCTGGCTACGAGCAGTACTTC.

The rearrangement links TRBV7-2 to TRBJ2-2; 10 bases align to TRBD2. The germline gives CDR1 SGHTA, CDR2 FQGNSA. The CDR3 runs 16 residues. Unmatched junction bases numbered 7, after V lost 0 bases and J lost 9 bases. This CDR3 is CASSLAPSGRGWELFF. The CDR3 bases are TGTGCCAGCAGCTTAGCCCCTAGCGGGAGAGGGTGGGAGCTGTTTTTT.